These T cell receptor beta chains were read from a single sample in a study of T cell repertoires in cytomegalovirus infection. TCRdb analysed the reads with MiXCR anew, one entry per CDR3 protein. The sample has about 770,000 distinct CDR3 sequences; under 35% are singletons. Their antigens are not known. Here the sequenced sample was cultured CD8+ T cells from PBMCs, taken from culture after CMV antigen stimulation. Receptors originate from a human donor in good health (CMV status not recorded). Some clones in this sample may be carry-over from other donors' samples. Each CDR3 is given with its conserved first and last residue. The D gene is left open where the match is weak. Clone size, where shown, is once, few, many, or a class for clones that have expanded.

cdr3_nt cdr3_aa j_call v_call d_call clone_size
TGTGCCAGCAGCTTACCTACTAGCGGGGGGGCAAACACCGGGGAGCTGTTTTTT CASSLPTSGGANTGELFF TRBJ2-2 TRBV7-8 TRBD2 many
TGCGCCAGCAGCCGAGGACTAGCGGGACCAGATACGCAGTATTTT CASSRGLAGPDTQYF TRBJ2-3 TRBV4-1 TRBD2 -
TGTGCCAGCAGTTACACTGGACAGGGTCTACCCCTCCACTTT CASSYTGQGLPLHF TRBJ1-6 TRBV6-6 TRBD1 -
TGTGCCAGCAGCCGGACTGTCACAGATACGCAGTATTTT CASSRTVTDTQYF TRBJ2-3 TRBV28 - -
TGTGCCAGCAGTTTATCTCGCCGGGGGCAGGCCGGCGAGCAGTACTTC CASSLSRRGQAGEQYF TRBJ2-7 TRBV27 - few
TGTGCCATCAGTGACAGGGCCGGCACCGGGGAGCTGTTTTTT CAISDRAGTGELFF TRBJ2-2 TRBV10-3 - -
TGCAGTGCTAGAGGTGACAGAAAATATAATTCACCCCTCCACTTT CSARGDRKYNSPLHF TRBJ1-6 TRBV20-1 - -
TGCAGTGCTAGTCGGCCTAGCGTGAGAGAGACCCAGTACTTC CSASRPSVRETQYF TRBJ2-5 TRBV20-1 - -
TGTGCCAGCAGCCTACACAGGGCACCCCAAGAGACCCAGTACTTC CASSLHRAPQETQYF TRBJ2-5 TRBV5-3 - -
TGTGCCAGCAGCCCCTCAACCCGCGACAATGAGCAGTTCTTC CASSPSTRDNEQFF TRBJ2-1 TRBV7-9 - -
TGTGCCAGCAGTCAATGGACAGTTGGGGGTGAGCAGTTCTTC CASSQWTVGGEQFF TRBJ2-1 TRBV12-3/TRBV12-4 - -
TGTGCCAGTAATCACCTTCTAGCGGGGGGCCTTCATGAGCAGTTCTTC CASNHLLAGGLHEQFF TRBJ2-1 TRBV19 TRBD2 few
TGTGCCAGCAGAATCAGCAATGAGCAGTTCTTC CASRISNEQFF TRBJ2-1 TRBV12-3/TRBV12-4 - -
TGCGCCAGCAGCCAAGGGCTAGCGGGGGGGCTGGAGCAGTTCTTC CASSQGLAGGLEQFF TRBJ2-1 TRBV4-1 TRBD2 few
TGTGCCAGCAGCCTATGGGAGAGTTTCTCTGGGGCCAACGTCCTGACTTTC CASSLWESFSGANVLTF TRBJ2-6 TRBV11-2 - few
TGTGCCAGCAGTCATCATGACAGGGGTGGAAACACCATATATTTT CASSHHDRGGNTIYF TRBJ1-3 TRBV12-3/TRBV12-4 TRBD1 many
TGTGCCAGCAGCTTAGGGGGCTGGTGGACAGATACGCAGTATTTT CASSLGGWWTDTQYF TRBJ2-3 TRBV7-8 - -
TGTGCCAGCAGCACCCCGCGGGTGGAGGGGTCCGGCGGGGCAGATACGCAGTATTTT CASSTPRVEGSGGADTQYF TRBJ2-3 TRBV7-2 - many
TGCAGTGCTAGAGATCAGGGGGCAACAACTAATGAAAAACTGTTTTTT CSARDQGATTNEKLFF TRBJ1-4 TRBV20-1 TRBD1 -
TGTGCCAGCAGCATATACCCTCCGGCAGGGCAGGTCTACGAGCAGTACTTC CASSIYPPAGQVYEQYF TRBJ2-7 TRBV7-9 - few
TGTGCCAGCAGCCAAGGAGGAGGGCTCTCTTTGGTGCACTCCGATGAGCAGTTCTTC CASSQGGGLSLVHSDEQFF TRBJ2-1 TRBV6-5 - -
TGCAGTGCTAGTCGACCGGGGCTCAGATCCTACAATGAGCAGTTCTTC CSASRPGLRSYNEQFF TRBJ2-1 TRBV20-1 - -
TGTGCCACGACCGCGGCAGGGGCTTTGACCTTC CATTAAGALTF TRBJ1-2 TRBV7-2 - few
TGTGCCAGCAGCTTAGCCCTGACAGTTATCCAAGAGACCCAGTACTTC CASSLALTVIQETQYF TRBJ2-5 TRBV7-8 - many